The 30 T cell receptor beta chains below all came from one sample that was sequenced in a study of CD8 T cells in Susac syndrome (dated by TCRdb to about 2019). Libraries were built with the immunoSEQ multiplex PCR assay. RNA was extracted using the RNeasy kit, and about 0.45 to 1 microgram was reverse transcribed with random hexamers. The public reads were run again by TCRdb, first through fastp at Q25 and then through MiXCR, and only productive beta chains were kept. Each entry merges the rows of one CDR3 protein and shows their most common DNA and genes. In all, the sample holds about 290,000 distinct CDR3 sequences, and 65% to 90% of those were seen once. Around 0.21% of the sample rests with the top ten. Sample: CD8+ T cells from PBMCs. The receptors here all came from a human donor with multiple sclerosis.

The chain uses TRBV6-1 and TRBJ2-1; tentative D call: TRBD2 (5 bases). CDR3 size: 16 residues. Germline CDR1 reads MNHNS; CDR2 reads SASEGT. The V and J ends lost 6 bases and 0 bases respectively, with 15 bases between them. The CDR3 DNA is TGTGCCAGCAGCATAGGACTGTCAGGCTCCTACAATGAGCAGTTCTTC. Translating it yields CASSIGLSGSYNEQFF.

The chain has TRBV7-2 and TRBJ1-1, with TRBD1 matching over 8 bases. Germline CDR1 is SGHTA and CDR2 is FQGNSA. Losses at the gene ends were 0 bases for V and 2 bases for J; bases not matched to a gene: 5. The CDR3 totals 16 residues. CDR3 sequence: CASSLAGQGLNTEAFF. The CDR3 nucleotides are TGTGCCAGCAGCTTAGCCGGACAGGGCTTAAACACTGAAGCTTTCTTT.

The chain is built from TRBV29-1 and TRBJ1-2, with D possibly matching TRBD1 (5 bases). From germline, CDR1 is SQVTM and CDR2 ANQGSEA. The CDR3 is made up of 14 amino acids. V lost 0 bases and J lost 2, with 10 bases in between. Here the CDR3 DNA reads TGCAGCGTTGAAGATCCATGGGGGAACTATGGCTACACCTTC. Encoded protein: CSVEDPWGNYGYTF.

The rearrangement joins TRBV28 to TRBJ2-7; TRBD2 agrees at 12 bases. V was pared by 5 bases and J by 4 bases, with 6 bases of the junction left unmatched. CDR3 length equals 15 residues. Germline assignment: CDR1 MDHEN and CDR2 SYDVKM. The CDR3 DNA is TGTGCCAGCAGTCCAGGACTAGCGGGAAGATACGAGCAGTACTTC. This translates into CASSPGLAGRYEQYF.

The V and J genes are TRBV27 and TRBJ2-3; a possible D gene is TRBD1 (6 bases). V dropped 2 bases and J dropped 2 bases, with 11 bases sitting between them. This CDR3 spans 15 amino acids. Per germline, CDR1 MNHEY and CDR2 SMNVEV (reference sequence). The CDR3: CASSLNAGATDTQYF. In nucleotides, the CDR3 is TGTGCCAGCAGTTTAAACGCAGGGGCCACAGATACGCAGTATTTT.

V is TRBV29-1 and J is TRBJ1-1; D not certain. The length of the CDR3 is 11 residues. The V gene lost 4 bases and the J gene lost 3 bases, with 6 bases spanning the gap. Germline CDR1 and CDR2: SQVTM and ANQGSEA. This chain's CDR3 is CSVVEYTEAFF. The CDR3 DNA follows: TGCAGCGTTGTCGAGTACACTGAAGCTTTCTTT. Looking up the rest from reference TRBV29-1 and TRBJ1-1 gives the full variable domain: SAVISQKPSRDICQRGTSLTIQCQVDSQVTMMFWYRQQPGQSLTLIATANQGSEATYESGFVIDKFPISRPNLTFSTLTVSNMSPEDSSIYLCSVVEYTEAFFGQGTRLTVV.

The rearrangement links TRBV6-2 or TRBV6-3 to TRBJ2-5; perhaps TRBD1 as D (5 bases). The CDR3 spans 15 residues. CDR1 is MNHEY, CDR2 SVGEGT, per germline. Trimming pared 2 bases from V and 2 bases from J, leaving 12 bases between. CDR3 sequence (DNA): TGTGCCAGCAGTTACCCCTTGGGGCAGCAAGAGACCCAGTACTTC. Amino acids: CASSYPLGQQETQYF.

The chain uses TRBV5-1 and TRBJ1-3, with TRBD1 as a possible D gene (5 bases). CDR1 and CDR2 (germline): SGHRS, YFSETQ. This CDR3 region has 15 residues. The germline V and J ends were trimmed by 1 base and 0 bases, with 8 bases remaining between them. CDR3 protein: CASSLPGGSGNTIYF. In nucleotides, the CDR3 is TGCGCCAGCAGCTTGCCGGGGGGCTCTGGAAACACCATATATTTT. The entire variable domain, with the rest obtained from reference TRBV5-1 and TRBJ1-3, is as follows: KAGVTQTPRYLIKTRGQQVTLSCSPISGHRSVSWYQQTPGQGLQFLFEYFSETQRNKGNFPGRFSGRQFSNSRSEMNVSTLELGDSALYLCASSLPGGSGNTIYFGEGSWLTVV.

The gene calls are TRBV7-9 and TRBJ2-1; D is possibly TRBD2 (6 bases). Trimming pared 10 bases from V and 4 bases from J, leaving 11 bases between. This CDR3 comprises 12 residues. The germline V gene has CDR1 SEHNR and CDR2 FQNEAQ (reference sequence). CDR3 DNA: TGTGCCACCGGGACTTCTTACAATGAGCAGTTCTTC. Amino acids: CATGTSYNEQFF.

The CDR3 DNA reads TGCGCCAGCAGCCGCTGGATAGACAGCCCAACTAATGAAAAACTGTTTTTT. Translated: CASSRWIDSPTNEKLFF. V and J are TRBV4-3 and TRBJ1-4, with D maybe TRBD1 (5 bases). The CDR3 extends over 17 amino acids. In germline, CDR1 is LGHNA, CDR2 YSLEER. Trimming cost V 4 bases and J 0 bases, with 15 bases left between them.

The genes are TRBV11-2 and TRBJ2-1, with unresolved D. Germline V lookup: CDR1 SGHAT, CDR2 FQNNGV. The CDR3 loop spans 16 amino acids. Trimming shortened V by 0 bases and J by 0 bases, and 9 bases separated the two germline ends. Written as DNA, the CDR3 is TGTGCCAGCAGCTTAGAAAGTGGCGGCTCCTACAATGAGCAGTTCTTC. It translates to CASSLESGGSYNEQFF.

This clonotype was observed a single time. The CDR3 is CATSTDTGELFF. CDR3 nucleotides: TGTGCCACAAGTACAGATACCGGGGAGCTGTTTTTT. V and J are TRBV24-1 and TRBJ2-2; no clear D gene. V was shortened by 10 bases and J by 5 bases, with 10 bases between the two germline ends. This CDR3 contains 12 residues. Germline V gene sequence: CDR1 KGHDR, CDR2 SFDVKD.

The chain uses TRBV5-4 and TRBJ2-2, with 7 bases that match TRBD2. The germline V gene has CDR1 SGHNT and CDR2 YYREEE (reference sequence). V dropped 6 bases and J dropped 5; count of bases not matched to a gene: 7. The CDR3 totals 14 residues. CDR3 sequence (DNA): TGTGCCAGCATGACCATGGGAGGGACCGGGGAGCTGTTTTTT. The encoded protein is CASMTMGGTGELFF.

The V and J genes are TRBV19 and TRBJ1-1, with D unclear. This CDR3 region has 14 residues. CDR1 and CDR2 from the germline V gene are LNHDA and SQIVND (reference sequence). V was pared by 5 bases and J by 3 bases, with 13 bases between. CDR3 region: CASSPRTGYTEAFF. CDR3 nucleotide sequence: TGTGCCAGTAGTCCAAGGACGGGGTACACTGAAGCTTTCTTT.

The rearrangement uses TRBV18 and TRBJ2-1, with D perhaps TRBD2 (6 bases). Germline V gives CDR1 KGHSH, CDR2 LQKENI. Trimming pared 8 bases from V and 3 bases from J, leaving 11 bases between. The CDR3 consists of 13 residues. CDR3 residues: CASPLDYYNEQFF. Here the CDR3 DNA reads TGTGCCAGCCCTCTGGACTACTACAATGAGCAGTTCTTC.

V and J are TRBV6-4 and TRBJ2-3; 8 positions match TRBD2. This CDR3 has 15 residues. The germline V gene encodes CDR1 MRHNA and CDR2 SNTAGT. The V gene end was trimmed by 0 bases and the J gene end by 4 bases; junction bases not matched to a gene: 3. The DNA of the CDR3 is TGTGCCAGCAGTGACTCAAGCGGGAGCGCAGATACGCAGTATTTT. Its protein is CASSDSSGSADTQYF.

This clonotype was counted once. The chain combines TRBV5-1 with TRBJ2-2; 12 nucleotides match TRBD2. The CDR3 extends over 18 amino acids. Germline CDR1 reads SGHRS; CDR2 reads YFSETQ. The trim removed 4 bases at V and 1 base at J, leaving 8 bases unmatched. The CDR3 region is CASSQRLAGVWNTGELFF. CDR3 in DNA: TGCGCCAGCAGCCAGCGACTAGCGGGAGTATGGAACACCGGGGAGCTGTTTTTT.

The table lists this clonotype with a few counts. The V and J genes are TRBV29-1 and TRBJ2-2; TRBD1 agrees at 8 bases. The CDR3 loop spans 13 amino acids. J lost 3 bases, V lost 5 bases, and 2 bases had no gene match. CDR1 is SQVTM, CDR2 ANQGSEA, per germline. CDR3 nucleotides: TGCAGCGTTCTGACAGGGGACACCGGGGAGCTGTTTTTT. It codes for CSVLTGDTGELFF.

The V and J genes are TRBV28 and TRBJ1-3; D is perhaps TRBD1 (6 bases). Deletions cut 6 bases from V and 0 bases from J, with 12 bases between. CDR3 length: 15 residues. The germline gives CDR1 MDHEN, CDR2 SYDVKM. CDR3 bases: TGTGCCAGCAGGTTGGACAGTAGCTCTGGAAACACCATATATTTT. Translated: CASRLDSSSGNTIYF. The full variable domain, with the rest looked up from reference TRBV28 and TRBJ1-3, is DVKVTQSSRYLVKRTGEKVFLECVQDMDHENMFWYRQDPGLGLRLIYFSYDVKMKEKGDIPEGYSVSREKKERFSLILESASTNQTSMYLCASRLDSSSGNTIYFGEGSWLTVV.

The chain joins TRBV29-1 to TRBJ2-7; a weak D match, TRBD2 (7 bases). This CDR3 has 13 amino acids. V dropped 7 bases and J dropped 3 bases, with 16 bases sitting between them. Per germline, CDR1 SQVTM and CDR2 ANQGSEA. The CDR3 region has the DNA TGCAGCGCCCGAGGGGGGGCCGGCTACGAGCAGTACTTC. Translating it yields CSARGGAGYEQYF.

This clonotype has a single count. The chain is built from TRBV7-2 and TRBJ2-3; a weak D match, TRBD2 (5 bases). Deletions cut 5 bases from V and 0 bases from J, with 12 bases between. Per the germline V gene, CDR1 is SGHTA and CDR2 is FQGNSA. The CDR3 extends over 15 amino acids. The CDR3: CASSISVASTDTQYF. DNA of the CDR3: TGTGCCAGCAGCATTAGCGTGGCTAGCACAGATACGCAGTATTTT.

The table lists this clonotype with a count of one. The chain couples TRBV15 to TRBJ1-5; D possibly corresponds to TRBD1 (5 bases). V was pared by 4 bases and J by 0 bases, with 16 bases between. The CDR3 has 17 residues. Germline V gives CDR1 LNHNV, CDR2 YYDKDF (reference sequence). The CDR3 sequence is CATSINLPGASNQPQHF. The CDR3 DNA follows: TGTGCCACCAGCATAAACCTCCCCGGGGCTAGCAATCAGCCCCAGCATTTT.

This clonotype was seen only a few times. The chain employs TRBV10-1 and TRBJ2-3, with D hard to call. The CDR3 loop spans 14 amino acids. V was clipped by 4 bases and J by 0 bases, with 8 bases between them. CDR1 and CDR2 from the germline V gene are WNHNN and SYGVQD (reference sequence). The DNA for the CDR3 is TGCGCCAGCAGTGCAGGAAGGAGCACAGATACGCAGTATTTT. As protein: CASSAGRSTDTQYF.

This clonotype appeared a few times. The chain recombines TRBV9 with TRBJ2-1; weak D call: TRBD2 (6 bases). V was trimmed by 3 bases and J by 3 bases, leaving 10 bases between them. Per germline, CDR1 SGDLS and CDR2 YYNGEE. This CDR3 spans 14 amino acids. DNA for the CDR3: TGTGCCAGCAGCGGAACTAGCAGCTACAATGAGCAGTTCTTC. Protein product: CASSGTSSYNEQFF.

The CDR3 loop reads CASSKQRRVTYEQYF. CDR3 DNA sequence: TGTGCCAGCAGCAAACAAAGGCGGGTTACCTACGAGCAGTACTTC. The rearrangement links TRBV7-2 to TRBJ2-7; possible D gene TRBD2, 5 bases. The CDR3 length is 15 residues. Trimming left V 5 bases short and J 2 bases short, with 16 bases between. From germline, CDR1 is SGHTA and CDR2 FQGNSA.

The rearrangement uses TRBV20-1 and TRBJ2-7; D assignment may be TRBD1 or TRBD2 (5 bases each). CDR1 is DFQATT and CDR2 is SNEGSKA in the germline V gene (reference sequence). V lost 2 bases and J 2 bases, leaving 13 bases between the germline ends. This CDR3 spans 14 amino acids. CDR3 in amino acids: CSARNRDGAYEQYF. Written as DNA, the CDR3 is TGCAGTGCTAGAAATCGGGACGGAGCCTACGAGCAGTACTTC.

The chain uses TRBV27 and TRBJ1-3; D possibly corresponds to TRBD1 (6 bases). CDR3 length equals 14 residues. Deletions cut 11 bases from V and 0 bases from J, with 14 bases between. Germline V gene data show CDR1 as MNHEY and CDR2 as SMNVEV (reference sequence). CDR3 DNA sequence: TGTGCCGCGGGGGGCAAGACCTCTGGAAACACCATATATTTT. Its translation is CAAGGKTSGNTIYF.

This sequence joins TRBV11-2 and TRBJ1-3; D might be TRBD1 (6 bases). The CDR3 is 17 residues long. Trimming pared 5 bases from V and 6 bases from J, leaving 23 bases between. Germline assignment: CDR1 SGHAT and CDR2 FQNNGV. The CDR3 DNA follows: TGTGCCAGCAGCAGATTTATGTTATCGGGGGGCGTAAACACCATATATTTT. Translation gives CASSRFMLSGGVNTIYF.

This clonotype was counted a few times. The chain carries TRBV6-5 and TRBJ2-7; TRBD1 might be the D (6 bases). Per germline, CDR1 MNHEY and CDR2 SVGAGI. The CDR3 consists of 14 residues. Trimming shortened V by 2 bases and J by 0 bases, and 8 bases separated the two germline ends. For the CDR3, the DNA is TGTGCCAGCAGTTACCAGGGGAGCTCCTACGAGCAGTACTTC. As protein: CASSYQGSSYEQYF.

V is TRBV19 and J is TRBJ1-1, with no clear D. The V and J ends lost 8 bases and 1 base respectively, with 5 bases between them. The CDR3 is 11 amino acids. CDR1 LNHDA and CDR2 SQIVND come from the germline V gene (reference sequence). In nucleotides, the CDR3 is TGTGCCAGTGCGGGGAACACTGAAGCTTTCTTT. It is translated as CASAGNTEAFF. Full variable domain (rest looked up from reference TRBV19 and TRBJ1-1): DGGITQSPKYLFRKEGQNVTLSCEQNLNHDAMYWYRQDPGQGLRLIYYSQIVNDFQKGDIAEGYSVSREKKESFPLTVTSAQKNPTAFYLCASAGNTEAFFGQGTRLTVV.